The rows below give T cell receptor beta chains drawn from one sample of a study of T cell repertoires in cytomegalovirus infection. Via MiXCR, TCRdb re-called the reads, giving one row per CDR3 protein. Of roughly 920,000 distinct CDR3 sequences listed, approximately 31% are singletons. No antigen has been identified for these receptors. Sequencing was performed on cultured CD8+ T cells from PBMCs, taken from culture after CMV antigen stimulation. The receptor source for this set is a human donor in good health (CMV status not recorded). Some clones in this sample may be carry-over from other donors' samples. The CDR3 runs from the conserved cysteine through the conserved F or W.

v_call	j_call	cdr3_aa
TRBV19	TRBJ2-2	CASSIVQGAGELFF
TRBV13	TRBJ2-7	CASSLYGSSGGSYEQYF
TRBV6-5	TRBJ2-7	CASSSGTAYYEQYF
TRBV12-3/TRBV12-4	TRBJ1-5	CASSRTGDNQPQHF
TRBV6-1	TRBJ1-2	CASSEGGRANYGYTF
TRBV6-1	TRBJ2-7	CASRLVTREQYF
TRBV27	TRBJ2-1	CASSRDYSNNEQFF
TRBV7-8	TRBJ2-1	CASSPQARNRVSSYNEQFF
TRBV7-9	TRBJ2-3	CASSDSGGPDTQYF
TRBV5-4	TRBJ2-2	CASMFGGGPDGELFF
TRBV5-3	TRBJ2-1	CASSLVRTSYNEQFF
TRBV7-6	TRBJ2-1	CASSPRDGRTSSYNEQFF
TRBV19	TRBJ2-3	CASSPQGYTDTQYF
TRBV5-1	TRBJ2-1	CASSLRLAGASYNEQFF
TRBV19	TRBJ1-2	CASGASQPGYTF
TRBV5-4	TRBJ2-2	CASSLIGGNTGELFF
TRBV28	TRBJ2-1	CASSLRRGGMNEQFF
TRBV5-4	TRBJ1-1	CASSLEVGGRGTEAFF
TRBV25-1	TRBJ1-6	CASSESWGWGSPLHF
TRBV6-2/TRBV6-3	TRBJ2-3	CASSYPILAGASVTDTQYF
TRBV6-5	TRBJ2-1	CASSYGGGANNEQFF
TRBV7-8	TRBJ1-4	CASSLRSWLDANEKLFF
TRBV28	TRBJ2-3	CASSPSRRVSDTQYF
TRBV18	TRBJ2-2	CASSPPPGRSNTGELFF
TRBV12-3/TRBV12-4	TRBJ1-1	CASSFQVNTEAFF
TRBV2	TRBJ2-7	CASQRGNYEQYF
TRBV7-6	TRBJ2-3	CASSYFRDRGRGRDTQYF
TRBV2	TRBJ1-2	CASSEARAILYGYTF
TRBV9	TRBJ2-3	CASSPPGGEGTDTQYF
TRBV5-4	TRBJ2-7	CASSFGPLDEQYF
TRBV6-8	TRBJ2-1	CASGQGNNEQFF
TRBV5-1	TRBJ1-1	CASSLARDREAFF
TRBV6-6	TRBJ1-2	CASSYVAGGNGYTF
TRBV19	TRBJ2-7	CASSIDPTSPYEQYF
TRBV6-6	TRBJ1-1	CASSYSGGENTEAFF
TRBV7-9	TRBJ2-1	CASSLEVGQGNNEQFF
TRBV20-1	TRBJ2-4	CSARDRNIQYF
TRBV12-3/TRBV12-4	TRBJ1-2	CASSTGQGNGYTF
TRBV9	TRBJ2-2	CASSSGDSNTGELFF
TRBV12-3/TRBV12-4	TRBJ1-3	CASSSQRPDRGRNTIYF
TRBV6-5	TRBJ1-2	CASSYLAGEGYTF
TRBV6-1	TRBJ1-2	CASSGIPPGQYKKPF
TRBV28	TRBJ2-2	CASSLSRGALLGELFF
TRBV7-2	TRBJ1-1	CASSLWGHTEAFF
TRBV19	TRBJ2-1	CASSISAGPFYNEQFF
TRBV28	TRBJ2-7	CASSPGTGSDEQYF
TRBV13	TRBJ1-1	CASSPTGTENTEAFF
TRBV7-2	TRBJ1-5	CASSGAPYSNQPQHF
TRBV6-5	TRBJ2-1	CASSYSISAGNEQFF
TRBV6-2/TRBV6-3	TRBJ1-1	CASSFPTGTTEAFF
TRBV29-1	TRBJ1-1	CSVDSGSTEAFF
TRBV7-6	TRBJ2-7	CASSLRQGLGEQYF
TRBV11-2	TRBJ2-1	CASSFSGVGAYNEQFF